This T cell receptor (beta chain) was retrieved from a study of shared clonotypes between healthy human individuals (dated by TCRdb to the early 2020s). With respect to the entire study: A couple of women and three men aged 18 to 49 years were included in the cohort. To increase sequencing depth and limit assay-specific biases, TCR repertoire library preparation and sequencing were carried out by different laboratories using diverse techniques. For each donor, CD4 naive and CD4 memory were each run on three plates, CD8 naive on two plates, and CD8 memory on one plate. The study deeply sequenced blood TCR repertoires of five healthy adults to estimate repertoire size and the extent of clonotype sharing between individuals. Per donor, leukapheresis produced somewhere between about 0.85 and 8.9 billion PBMCs. Results and caveats for the whole study, not just this receptor: Pairwise subsampling led to the expectation that sequencing depth would affect the degree of clonotype sharing among donors. Clonotypes shared by all four sorted-subset donors showed higher generation probabilities than non-shared clonotypes. Incomplete sequencing was indicated by rarefaction of sorted-subset datasets, despite the large sequencing depth. Only blood was sampled, and tissue TCR repertoires likely differ from those in blood. The small number of donors limited the genetic and exposure-history diversity represented. Naive subsets generally had larger estimated clonotype richness than memory subsets. Sharing across a few donors was observed for approximately 4.6% of naive CD4, about 4% of naive CD8, about 2.3% of memory CD4, and about 0.38% of memory CD8 clonotypes.

TCR CDR3 regions were amplified from genomic DNA by multiplex PCR using the deep immunoSEQ assay. Genomic DNA extracted from each cell subset was distributed evenly over all wells of several immunoSEQ 96-well plates, and each plate served as one replicate. Each replicate PCR for sorted subsets received about 200 ng genomic DNA, equal to roughly 33,000 T cell genomes. Purified libraries were quantified with a Qubit 3.0 fluorometer, sized on a Bioanalyzer 2100, and re-quantified with the KAPA Library Quantification kit. Each immunoSEQ 96-well plate was sequenced on its own single-read 150-cycle Illumina NextSeq 550 flow cell. Under the source paper's analysis protocol: Because only junctional sequences without quality scores were contained in the immunoSEQ output, filtering matching that applied to full-length reads could not be performed. Sequences were annotated with PyIR, a Python wrapper for IgBLAST v1.9, using IMGT germline references to assign V/J genes and CDR3. Any read was removed if the V/J assignment was weak (E-value above 1e-6), the CDR3 was missing, or the read contained stop codons, out-of-frame junctions, or ambiguous translated residues. V3J clonotypes were defined as sequences sharing the same inferred V gene, J gene, and CDR3 amino acid sequence. To compute the percentage overlap between repertoires, the number of shared unique clonotypes was divided by the size of the smaller repertoire. RTK rarefaction, the Chao1 estimator, and Recon v2.1 estimates of unobserved clonotypes were used to assess repertoire richness. Generation probabilities were computed with OLGA for all TCRbeta clonotypes obtained by the gDNA method from several donors. Here the immuneACCESS table is served through TCRdb, limited to in-frame sequences with V and J called. Missing clones are a known gap in these copies; in checked studies unresolved V genes cover under half, and the rest lacks a known reason. V and J calls and clone size are copied from that table; D and trimming were computed from the DNA. This sample lists some 2.3 million clones; more than 85% were detected once. Together, the top ten hold around 0.4% of the sample.

The germline V gene supplies CDR1 SGHRS and CDR2 YFSETQ. Trimming takes 0 bases from V and 4 bases from J, and the germline ends sit 9 bases apart. Including the terminal cysteine and phenylalanine, the CDR3 comprises 14 residues. Only the CDR3 portion is preserved as DNA: 42 bases, with reading frame beginning at the first base. As for this clone: Its target antigen remains unknown. No quality values exist for individual bases; no much larger clone is one base distant. The identical CDR3 is also encoded by other nucleotide sequences in the sample.

Donors were healthy HIV-negative adults with no recently reported acute infections or vaccinations. Only Caucasian adults living in Nashville, Tennessee, USA were represented among the donors. Magnetic negative selection was used to enrich CD4+ T cells, after which naive cells were positively selected on CD45RA and the negative fraction became the memory subset. Blood was collected by leukapheresis, and PBMCs were isolated by Ficoll-Histopaque density gradient centrifugation and then cryopreserved in liquid nitrogen vapor phase. Purity and quantity of every magnetically sorted T cell population were checked by analytical flow cytometry. Genomic DNA was isolated from each sorted fraction and quantified by UV absorbance on a Nanodrop 2000c.

Recombination joined TRBV5-1 with TRBJ2-3, with the D gene too uncertain to name. The sequence was collected from a man younger than 30 in good health. Some clones in this sample may be carry-over from other donors' samples. What was sequenced was naive CD4+ T cells from PBMCs. What this sample's cell subset or site label stands for: CD45RA+ positively selected. DNA sequence: TGCGCCAGCAGCTTGGTTGGCGGTTCAGATACGCAGTATTTT. Its amino acids are CASSLVGGSDTQYF.